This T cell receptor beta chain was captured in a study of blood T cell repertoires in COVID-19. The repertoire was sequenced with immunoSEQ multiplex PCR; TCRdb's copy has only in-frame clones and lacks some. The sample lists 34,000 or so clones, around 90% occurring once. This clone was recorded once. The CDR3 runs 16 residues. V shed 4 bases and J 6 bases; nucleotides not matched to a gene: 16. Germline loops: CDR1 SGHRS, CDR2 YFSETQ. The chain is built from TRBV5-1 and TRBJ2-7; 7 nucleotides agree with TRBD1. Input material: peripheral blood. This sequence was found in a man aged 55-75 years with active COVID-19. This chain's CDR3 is CASSPVTGTPPGEQYF. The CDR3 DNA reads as TGCGCCAGCAGCCCCGTGACAGGGACGCCGCCGGGCGAGCAGTACTTC.